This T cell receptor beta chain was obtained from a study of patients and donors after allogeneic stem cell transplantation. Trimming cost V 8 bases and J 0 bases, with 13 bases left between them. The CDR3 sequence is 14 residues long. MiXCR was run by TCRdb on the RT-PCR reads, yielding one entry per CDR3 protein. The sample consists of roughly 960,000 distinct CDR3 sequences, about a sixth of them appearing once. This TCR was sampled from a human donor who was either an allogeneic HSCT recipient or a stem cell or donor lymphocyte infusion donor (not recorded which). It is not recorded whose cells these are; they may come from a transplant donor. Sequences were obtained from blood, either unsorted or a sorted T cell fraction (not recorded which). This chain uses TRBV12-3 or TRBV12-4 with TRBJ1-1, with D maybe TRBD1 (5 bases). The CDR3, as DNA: TGTGCCAGCGCCCGCCGGGGCATGAACACTGAAGCTTTCTTT. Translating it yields CASARRGMNTEAFF.